This T cell receptor delta chain was captured by sequencing in a study of γδ T cells in repeated Plasmodium falciparum infection. On the study more broadly: Timepoints: baseline, immediately before selected infections, and 21 days after every infection.

Flow sorting of PBMC yielded separate Vgamma9/Vdelta2+ and Vdelta2-negative gammadelta T cell populations for bulk repertoire analysis. General study results and limits: Malian children's Vdelta2-negative repertoires appeared more expanded and less diverse than Australians'.

TCRdb re-processed the multiplex PCR reads via CATT. The sample yields approximately 53,000 delta-chain clones, approximately 1.7% seen once. This clone was observed a handful of times. The antigen is unknown. TCRdb assigns this DNA the protein of a much larger clone, which departs from its translation at residue 10; this likely reflects a read error, and the protein shown comes from translating the DNA. The CDR3 runs to 18 residues. Germline trimming cut 3 bases from V and 0 bases from J; bases unmatched to any gene: 13. Germline V gives CDR1 TSWWSYY, CDR2 QGS. The origin of this receptor is a pool of human donors (malaria-infected and uninfected, not separated). Material for sequencing was gamma-delta T cells from blood. This sequence joins TRDV1 and TRDJ1, with TRDD3 matching 7 bases. The CDR3 DNA sequence: TGTGCTCTTGGGGACGGCTCCTGGGGGGTACGAGACACCGATAAACTCATCTTT. Amino acid sequence: CALGDGSWGVRDTDKLIF.